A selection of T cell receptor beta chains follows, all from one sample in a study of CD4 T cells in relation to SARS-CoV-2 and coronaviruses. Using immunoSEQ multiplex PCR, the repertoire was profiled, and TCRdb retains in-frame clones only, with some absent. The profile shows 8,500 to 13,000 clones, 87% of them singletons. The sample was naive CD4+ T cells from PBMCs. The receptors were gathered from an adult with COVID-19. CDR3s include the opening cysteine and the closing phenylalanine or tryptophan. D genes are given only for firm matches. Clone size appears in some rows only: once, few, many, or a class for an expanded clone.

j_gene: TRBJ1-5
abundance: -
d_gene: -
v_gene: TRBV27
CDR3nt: TGTGCCAGCAGTTTATTAGGTGACAGACCCCAGCATTTT
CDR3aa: CASSLLGDRPQHF

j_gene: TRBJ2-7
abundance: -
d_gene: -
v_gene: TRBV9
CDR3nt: TGTGCCAGCAGCGTACAGGGAGGGGGTCTGGAGCAGTACTTC
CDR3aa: CASSVQGGGLEQYF

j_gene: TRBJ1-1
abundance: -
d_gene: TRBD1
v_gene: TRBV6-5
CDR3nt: TGTGCCAGCAGTTCAGATTCCGGGACAGGGTTCACTGAAGCTTTCTTT
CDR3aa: CASSSDSGTGFTEAFF

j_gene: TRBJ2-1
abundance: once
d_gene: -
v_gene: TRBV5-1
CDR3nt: TGCGCCAGCAGCTTGGGACCGGTCGGCAATGAGCAGTTCTTC
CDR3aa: CASSLGPVGNEQFF

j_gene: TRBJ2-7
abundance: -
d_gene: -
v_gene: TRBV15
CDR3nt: TGTGCCACCAGCAGACTCACCGACGGGGCCTACGAGCAGTACTTC
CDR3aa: CATSRLTDGAYEQYF

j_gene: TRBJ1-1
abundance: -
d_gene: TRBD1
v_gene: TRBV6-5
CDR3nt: TGTGCCAGCAGTACCGGACAGGGGGGTTCTGTCGAAGCTTTCTTT
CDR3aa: CASSTGQGGSVEAFF

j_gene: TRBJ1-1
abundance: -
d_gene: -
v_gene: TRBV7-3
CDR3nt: TGTGCCAGCATTACTGGTTCCAGGGAGGTCACTGAAGCTTTCTTT
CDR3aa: CASITGSREVTEAFF

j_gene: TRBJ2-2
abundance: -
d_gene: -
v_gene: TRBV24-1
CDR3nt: TGTGCCACCAGTGAGGGACCGGTCACCGGGGAGCTGTTTTTT
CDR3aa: CATSEGPVTGELFF

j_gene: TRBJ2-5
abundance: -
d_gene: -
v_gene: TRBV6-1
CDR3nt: TGTGCCAGCAGTCAGCTCGCAGGGGGGCAGGAGACCCAGTACTTC
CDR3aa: CASSQLAGGQETQYF

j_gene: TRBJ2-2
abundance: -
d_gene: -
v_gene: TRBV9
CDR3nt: TGTGCCAGCAGCGTGGTCAGGGCCGGGGAGCTGTTTTTT
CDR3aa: CASSVVRAGELFF

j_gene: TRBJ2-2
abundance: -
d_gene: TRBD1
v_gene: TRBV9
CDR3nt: TGTGCCAGCAGCCTCACCGGGGCAGGGGGCAGCACCGGGGAGCTGTTTTTT
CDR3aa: CASSLTGAGGSTGELFF

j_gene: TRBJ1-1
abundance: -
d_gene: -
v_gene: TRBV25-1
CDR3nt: TGTGCCAGCTCCCGGTGGGCCACTGAAGCTTTCTTT
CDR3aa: CASSRWATEAFF

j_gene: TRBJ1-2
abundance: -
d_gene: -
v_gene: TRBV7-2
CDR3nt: TGTGCCAGCAGCCTGAGGTTGGGAGGCTACACCTTC
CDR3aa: CASSLRLGGYTF

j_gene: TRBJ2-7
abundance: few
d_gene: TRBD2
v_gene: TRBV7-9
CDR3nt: TGTGCCAGCAGCTTAAATCAAGGTCTAGCGGGGTCCTACGAGCAGTACTTC
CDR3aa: CASSLNQGLAGSYEQYF

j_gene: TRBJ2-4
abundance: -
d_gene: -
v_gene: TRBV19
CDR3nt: TGTGCCAGTAGCCTTTTGGGCCGGACGGCAGCCAAAAACATTCAGTACTTC
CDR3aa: CASSLLGRTAAKNIQYF

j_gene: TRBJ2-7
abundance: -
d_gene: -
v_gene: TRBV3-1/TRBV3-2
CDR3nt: TGTGCCAGCAGCCAAGAGGGGCCGACGGAGCAGTACTTC
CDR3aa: CASSQEGPTEQYF

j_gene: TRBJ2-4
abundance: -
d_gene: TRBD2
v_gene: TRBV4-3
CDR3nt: TGCGCCAGCAGCCAAGACCCCCCGGGGGGGCCGGAGTTGGCCAAAAACATTCAGTACTTC
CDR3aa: CASSQDPPGGPELAKNIQYF

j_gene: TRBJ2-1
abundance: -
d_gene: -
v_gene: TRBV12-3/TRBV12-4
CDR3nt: TGTGCCAGCAGTTTAGGGGTTGAGCAGTTCTTC
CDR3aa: CASSLGVEQFF

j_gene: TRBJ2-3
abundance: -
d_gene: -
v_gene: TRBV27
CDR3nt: TGTGCCAGCAGGTTTTCCAGTCTTGCAGATACGCAGTATTTT
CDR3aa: CASRFSSLADTQYF

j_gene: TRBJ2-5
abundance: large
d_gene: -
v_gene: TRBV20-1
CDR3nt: TGCAGTGCCAGTCGTGTCGGGGGCTTTTCGGGAGAGACCCAGTACTTC
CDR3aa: CSASRVGGFSGETQYF

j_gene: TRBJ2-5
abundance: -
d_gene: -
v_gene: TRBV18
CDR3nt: TGTGCCAGCTCACCACCGGGGGGTCGGGAGACCCAGTACTTC
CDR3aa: CASSPPGGRETQYF

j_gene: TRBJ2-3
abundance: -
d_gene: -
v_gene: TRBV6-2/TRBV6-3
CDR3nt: TGTGCCAGCAGCCAACAGGGAGGTACGCAGTATTTT
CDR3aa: CASSQQGGTQYF

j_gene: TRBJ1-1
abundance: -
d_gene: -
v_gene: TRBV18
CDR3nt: TGTGCCAGCTCGATCCGGGACACTGAAGCTTTCTTT
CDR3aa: CASSIRDTEAFF

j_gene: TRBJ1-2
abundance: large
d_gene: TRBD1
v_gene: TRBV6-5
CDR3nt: TGTGCCAGCAGTTACTCGGACAGGGGGCTATCGGGCTACACCTTC
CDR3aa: CASSYSDRGLSGYTF

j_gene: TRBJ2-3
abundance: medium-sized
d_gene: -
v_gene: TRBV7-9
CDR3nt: TGTGCCAGCAGCTTAACATCTCGGTCAGGTGCGAGCACAGATACGCAGTATTTT
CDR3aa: CASSLTSRSGASTDTQYF

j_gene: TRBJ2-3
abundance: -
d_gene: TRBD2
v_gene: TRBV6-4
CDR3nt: TGTGCCAGCAGTGACATACTAGCGGGGGATGAGGGTACAGATACGCAGTATTTT
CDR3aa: CASSDILAGDEGTDTQYF

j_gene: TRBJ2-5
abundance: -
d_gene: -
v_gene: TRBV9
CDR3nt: TGTGCCAGCAGCCCCCCCGGAGAGACCCAGTACTTC
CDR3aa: CASSPPGETQYF

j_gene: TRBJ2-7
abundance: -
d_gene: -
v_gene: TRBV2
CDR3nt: TGTGCCAGCAGTGAAGGTCTGCTTCTTCCCTACGAGCAGTACTTC
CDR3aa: CASSEGLLLPYEQYF

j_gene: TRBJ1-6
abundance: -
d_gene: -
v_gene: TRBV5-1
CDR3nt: TGCGCCAGCACTTCCGGGACACCTAATTCACCCCTCCACTTT
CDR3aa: CASTSGTPNSPLHF

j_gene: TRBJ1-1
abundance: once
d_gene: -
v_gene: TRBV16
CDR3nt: TGTGCCAGCAGCCTCCACAGGGACACTGAAGCTTTCTTT
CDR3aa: CASSLHRDTEAFF

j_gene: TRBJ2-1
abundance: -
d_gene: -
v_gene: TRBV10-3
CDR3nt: TGTGCCATCAGTGAGGAGGGTAATGAGCAGTTCTTC
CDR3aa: CAISEEGNEQFF

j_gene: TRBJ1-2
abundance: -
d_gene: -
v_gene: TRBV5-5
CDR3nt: TGTGCCAGCAGCTTAGCTGGGGGGGGTAACTATGGCTACACCTTC
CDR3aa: CASSLAGGGNYGYTF

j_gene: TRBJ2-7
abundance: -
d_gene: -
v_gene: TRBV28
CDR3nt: TGTGCCAGCAGACTACAGGGATACGAGCAGTACTTC
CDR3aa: CASRLQGYEQYF

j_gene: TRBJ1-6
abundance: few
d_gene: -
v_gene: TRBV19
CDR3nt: TGTGCCAGTAGTCCATCAGGGGCGCGGGATTCACCCCTCCACTTT
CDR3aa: CASSPSGARDSPLHF

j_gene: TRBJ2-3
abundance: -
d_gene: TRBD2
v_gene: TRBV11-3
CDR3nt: TGTGCCAGCAGCTTAGAACTAGCGGGGGGAAGAGATACGCAGTATTTT
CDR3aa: CASSLELAGGRDTQYF

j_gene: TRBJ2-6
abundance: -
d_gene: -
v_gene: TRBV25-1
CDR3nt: TGTGCCAGCAGTGATGGGGGGCGATCTGGGGCCAACGTCCTGACTTTC
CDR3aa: CASSDGGRSGANVLTF

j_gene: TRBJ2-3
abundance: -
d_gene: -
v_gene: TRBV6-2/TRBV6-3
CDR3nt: TGTGCCAGCAGTTACATGGGGGCAGGGACAGATACGCAGTATTTT
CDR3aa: CASSYMGAGTDTQYF

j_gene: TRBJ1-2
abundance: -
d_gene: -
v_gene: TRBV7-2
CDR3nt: TGTGCCAGCAGCTTATATTTCCCCCAGGGAGCCTATGGCTACACCTTC
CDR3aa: CASSLYFPQGAYGYTF

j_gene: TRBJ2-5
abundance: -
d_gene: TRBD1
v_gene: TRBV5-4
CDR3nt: TGTGCCAGCAGCCGGGACAGCTACCAAGAGACCCAGTACTTC
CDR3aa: CASSRDSYQETQYF

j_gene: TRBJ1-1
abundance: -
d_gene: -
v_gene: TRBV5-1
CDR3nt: TGCGCCAGCAGCTTGGGGGCCCCGAACACTGAAGCTTTCTTT
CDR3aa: CASSLGAPNTEAFF

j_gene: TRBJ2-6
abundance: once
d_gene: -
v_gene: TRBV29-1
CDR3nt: TGCAGCGTTGAGGGGGACCTCTCTGGGGCCAACGTCCTGACTTTC
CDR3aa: CSVEGDLSGANVLTF

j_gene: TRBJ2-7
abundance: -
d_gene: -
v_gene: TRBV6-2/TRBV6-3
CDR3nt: TGTGCCAGCAGTTATCATCTCTCCTACGAGCAGTACTTC
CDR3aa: CASSYHLSYEQYF

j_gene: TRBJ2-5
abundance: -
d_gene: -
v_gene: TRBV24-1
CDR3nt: TGTGCCACCAGTGATTCCCACCCCCCAGAAGAGACCCAGTACTTC
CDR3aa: CATSDSHPPEETQYF

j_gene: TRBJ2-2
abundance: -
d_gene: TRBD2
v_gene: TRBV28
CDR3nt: TGTGCCAGCGGACTAGCGGGGAACACCGGGGAGCTGTTTTTT
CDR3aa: CASGLAGNTGELFF

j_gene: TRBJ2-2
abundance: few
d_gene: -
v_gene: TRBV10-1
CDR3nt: TGCGCCAGCAGTGAGTCGTCTCTACGGGGTACCGGGGAGCTGTTTTTT
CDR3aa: CASSESSLRGTGELFF

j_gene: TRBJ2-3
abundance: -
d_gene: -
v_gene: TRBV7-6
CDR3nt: TGTGCCAGCAGTTCCATGGGGGGTAGCACAGATACGCAGTATTTT
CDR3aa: CASSSMGGSTDTQYF

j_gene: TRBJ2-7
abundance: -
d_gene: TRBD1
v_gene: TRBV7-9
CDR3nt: TGTGCCAGCAGCCGGACAGGAACCTACGAGCAGTACTTC
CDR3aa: CASSRTGTYEQYF

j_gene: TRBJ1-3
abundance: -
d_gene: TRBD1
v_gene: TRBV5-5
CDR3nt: TGTGCCAGCAGTCTATTCCCGGGACAGGGACCAAATTCTGGAAACACCATATATTTT
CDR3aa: CASSLFPGQGPNSGNTIYF

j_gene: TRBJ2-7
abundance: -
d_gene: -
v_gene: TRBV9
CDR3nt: TGTGCCAGCAGCGGATCCGGGAACTACGAGCAGTACTTC
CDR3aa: CASSGSGNYEQYF

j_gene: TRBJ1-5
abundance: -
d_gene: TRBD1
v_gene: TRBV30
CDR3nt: TGTGCCTGGGCCCACAGGGGCCATCAGCCCCAGCATTTT
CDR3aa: CAWAHRGHQPQHF

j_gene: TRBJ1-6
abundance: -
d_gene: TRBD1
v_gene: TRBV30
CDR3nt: TGTGCCTGGAGTGTACTATTAGGACAGGGGGCCTCACCCCTCCACTTT
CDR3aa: CAWSVLLGQGASPLHF

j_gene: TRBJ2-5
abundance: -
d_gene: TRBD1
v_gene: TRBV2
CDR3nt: TGTGCCAGCGCAGGACAGGGTGAAGAGACCCAGTACTTC
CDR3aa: CASAGQGEETQYF

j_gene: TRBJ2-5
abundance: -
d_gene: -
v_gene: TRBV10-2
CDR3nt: TGCGCCAGCAGTGAGTCGGCAACCCCACAAGAGACCCAGTACTTC
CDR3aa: CASSESATPQETQYF

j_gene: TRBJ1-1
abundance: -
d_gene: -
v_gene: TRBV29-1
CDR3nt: TGCAGCGTTGAAGATTTCGCTAACACTGAAGCTTTCTTT
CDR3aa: CSVEDFANTEAFF

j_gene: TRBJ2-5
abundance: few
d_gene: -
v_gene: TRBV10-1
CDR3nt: TGCGCCAGCAGTGAAAAACCGGCAGAGACCCAGTACTTC
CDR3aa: CASSEKPAETQYF

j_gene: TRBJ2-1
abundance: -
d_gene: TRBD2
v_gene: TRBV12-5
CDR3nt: TGTGCTAGTGGTTTGGTACTGGGACTAGCGGGGAATCAGTTCTTC
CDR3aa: CASGLVLGLAGNQFF

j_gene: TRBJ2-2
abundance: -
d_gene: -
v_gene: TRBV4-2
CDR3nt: TGTGCCAGCAGCCCCGAATGGGGGGGGGCCTTCACCGGGGAGCTGTTTTTT
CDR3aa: CASSPEWGGAFTGELFF

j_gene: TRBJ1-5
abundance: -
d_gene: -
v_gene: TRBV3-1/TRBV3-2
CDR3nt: TGTGCCAGCAGCCAAGGGGGTGGGGGGCTTGGTCAGCCCCAGCATTTT
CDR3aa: CASSQGGGGLGQPQHF

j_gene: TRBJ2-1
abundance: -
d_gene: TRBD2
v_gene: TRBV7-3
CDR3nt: TGTGCCAGCAGTCCCGGGACGGGGGGCTACAATGAGCAGTTCTTC
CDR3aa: CASSPGTGGYNEQFF

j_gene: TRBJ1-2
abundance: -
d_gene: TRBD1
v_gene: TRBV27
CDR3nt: TGTGCCAGCAGTTTGGGGTGGGGACAGGCAAACTATGGCTACACCTTC
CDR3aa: CASSLGWGQANYGYTF